Below, 11 T cell receptor beta chains from the same sample are listed, as sequenced in a study of technical replicates of blood from a few donors. The data were produced by immunoSEQ multiplex PCR, yet TCRdb's version contains in-frame clones alone and is incomplete. The sample includes about 62,000 clones, nearly 98% of them seen just once. Sequenced: T cells isolated from PBMCs. Source of these receptors: a human donor in good health.

The chain couples TRBV29-1 to TRBJ2-1, with 14 bases fitting TRBD2. Trimming removed 7 bases from V and 0 bases from J; junction bases left unmatched: 11. Germline CDR1 SQVTM, CDR2 ANQGSEA. CDR3 length: 18 residues. CDR3 in amino acids: CSAPPGTSGSSSYNEQFF. The CDR3 DNA follows: TGCAGCGCCCCCCCAGGGACTAGCGGGAGTAGCTCCTACAATGAGCAGTTCTTC.

The gene calls are TRBV6-5 and TRBJ1-2; 11 bases line up with TRBD1. Germline loops: CDR1 MNHEY, CDR2 SVGAGI. This CDR3 spans 15 amino acids. J was trimmed by 8 bases and V by 6 bases; bases with no gene match: 11. Here the CDR3 DNA reads TGTGCCAGCAGCGCTGGGACAGGGGGTTTTGGCGGCTACACCTTC. This sequence encodes CASSAGTGGFGGYTF.

This chain connects TRBV6-5 to TRBJ2-1; 9 bases are shared with TRBD2. The germline gives CDR1 MNHEY, CDR2 SVGAGI. Trimming removed 0 bases from V and 10 bases from J; junction bases left unmatched: 4. There are 14 residues in the CDR3. CDR3 nucleotides: TGTGCCAGCAGTTACTCGTCGGCGGGAGGGGAGCAGTTCTTC. Translating it yields CASSYSSAGGEQFF.

The genes are TRBV5-4 and TRBJ2-7; D is ambiguous. CDR1 is SGHNT, CDR2 YYREEE, per germline (reference sequence). V shed 4 bases and J shed 0 bases, with 8 bases lying between them. The CDR3 has 13 amino acids. The CDR3 DNA sequence: TGTGCCAGCAGCCCCCAATCCTCCTACGAGCAGTACTTC. It encodes CASSPQSSYEQYF.

The chain links TRBV6-1 to TRBJ1-2; 7 bases fit TRBD1. The V segment lost 0 bases and the J segment 0 bases; nucleotides outside the gene matches: 7. The CDR3 runs to 17 residues. Germline V gene data show CDR1 as MNHNS and CDR2 as SASEGT. CDR3: CASSEATGLAANYGYTF. The DNA of the CDR3 is TGTGCCAGCAGTGAAGCGACAGGGTTAGCAGCTAACTATGGCTACACCTTC.

This clone is a singleton in its sample. The genes are TRBV5-1 and TRBJ2-1; 9 bases match TRBD1. CDR3 length equals 14 residues. J lost 8 bases, V lost 4 bases, and 7 bases had no gene match. CDR1 and CDR2 from the germline V gene are SGHRS and YFSETQ. The CDR3 DNA reads as TGCGCCAGCAGCCAGGGGACAGGGATGGATGAGCAGTTCTTC. Translating it yields CASSQGTGMDEQFF.

The chain combines TRBV5-1 with TRBJ1-2, with D unresolved. Trimming removed 0 bases from V and 5 bases from J, with 11 bases in between. Per the germline V gene, CDR1 is SGHRS and CDR2 is YFSETQ. This CDR3 region has 14 residues. The CDR3 nucleotides are TGCGCCAGCAGCTTGGCGTCGCTAGGTTATGGCTACACCTTC. Its protein product is CASSLASLGYGYTF.

In this sample, this clone turned up once. The J gene is TRBJ1-1, the V gene TRBV15; D uncertain. CDR3 size: 12 residues. V lost 0 bases and J 6 bases, leaving 5 bases between the germline ends. CDR1 is LNHNV and CDR2 is YYDKDF in the germline V gene (reference sequence). CDR3 sequence reads: CATSRDRAEAFF. In nucleotides, the CDR3 is TGTGCCACCAGCAGAGATAGAGCTGAAGCTTTCTTT.

This clone occurred once. The genes are TRBV11-3 and TRBJ2-3; 9 nucleotides agree with TRBD1. The CDR3 is 15 residues long. With V trimmed by 6 bases and J by 0 bases, 4 bases remained unmatched. Germline-derived CDR1 and CDR2 are SGHNT and YENEEA. As DNA, the CDR3 is TGTGCCAGCAGGAGGGGACAGGGCAGCACAGATACGCAGTATTTT. Its protein is CASRRGQGSTDTQYF.

The rearrangement links TRBV7-3 to TRBJ1-6, with D tentatively TRBD1 (5 bases). This CDR3 contains 12 residues. V was cut by 4 bases and J by 7 bases, with 5 bases left in between. The germline gives CDR1 SGHTA, CDR2 FQGTGA. The CDR3 region is CASSSGNSPLHF. CDR3 DNA: TGTGCCAGCAGCTCAGGGAATTCACCCCTCCACTTT. The complete variable domain, with remaining parts taken from reference TRBV7-3 and TRBJ1-6, reads GAGVSQTPSNKVTEKGKYVELRCDPISGHTALYWYRQSLGQGPEFLIYFQGTGAADDSGLPNDRFFAVRPEGSVSTLKIQRTERGDSAVYLCASSSGNSPLHFGNGTRLTVT.

The V gene is TRBV19, the J gene TRBJ2-4; D is uncertain. Per germline, CDR1 LNHDA and CDR2 SQIVND (reference sequence). The CDR3 extends over 15 amino acids. The V gene lost 5 bases and the J gene lost 3 bases, with 14 bases spanning the gap. The CDR3 DNA reads TGTGCCAGTAGTTCGTGGCAGGCCGTCAAAAACATTCAGTACTTC. Its translation is CASSSWQAVKNIQYF.